This TCR beta chain was retrieved from a study of Tregs in tolerant kidney transplant recipients. Study information: Recipients received nonmyeloablative bone marrow transplants from related graft donors, with transient mixed chimerism.

The repertoire was sequenced with immunoSEQ multiplex PCR; TCRdb's copy has only in-frame clones and lacks some. The specimen's table records approximately 52,000 clones. General observations from the study: No direct test of biological reproducibility was done here. The most relevant donor-specific Treg TCRbeta repertoire apparently came from expansion with activated donor B cells.

The CDR3 runs 17 residues. Germline CDR1 and CDR2: SGHTA and FQGNSA. After removal of 0 bases from V and 6 bases from J, the junction contained 9 bases not matched to a gene. Note on this clone: Its specificity is unknown. The read comes to an end 3 residues before the CDR3 does, leaving the germline J gene to fill in the end.

CD4+CD25+CD127- Tregs, CD4+CD25- non-Tregs, CD4 and CD8 cells were sorted. This sample comprised CD4+ T cells from blood, obtained before the transplant. The chain has TRBV7-2 and TRBJ2-1, with 9 bases fitting TRBD2. This clonotype originated in a human donor who received a combined kidney and bone marrow transplant. The covered CDR3 bases are TGTGCCAGCAGCTTAGCGGATAGGACTAGCGCCAGCAATGAG. Its protein is CASSLADRTSASNE. The full CDR3 protein reads CASSLADRTSASNEQFF.